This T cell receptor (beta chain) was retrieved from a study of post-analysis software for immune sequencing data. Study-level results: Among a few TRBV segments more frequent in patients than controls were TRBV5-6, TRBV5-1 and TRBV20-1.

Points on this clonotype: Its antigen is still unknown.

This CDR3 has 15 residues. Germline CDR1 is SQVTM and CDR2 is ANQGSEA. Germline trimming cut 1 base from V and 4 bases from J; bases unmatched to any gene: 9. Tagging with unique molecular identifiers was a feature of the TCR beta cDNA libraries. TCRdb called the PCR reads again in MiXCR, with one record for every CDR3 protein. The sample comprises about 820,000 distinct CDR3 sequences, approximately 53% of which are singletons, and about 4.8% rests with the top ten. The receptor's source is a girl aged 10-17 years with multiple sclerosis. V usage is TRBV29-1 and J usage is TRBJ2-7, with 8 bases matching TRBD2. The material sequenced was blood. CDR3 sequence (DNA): TGCAGCGTTGAAGGGCCGGGTAGCGGGATGTACGAGCAGTACTTC. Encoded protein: CSVEGPGSGMYEQYF.